One and the same sample provided the 26 T cell receptor beta chains below, sequenced in a study of tumor-infiltrating lymphocytes in primary liver carcinoma. With a constant-region primer, TCR beta cDNA was made from around 520 ng of total RNA. Investigators got TCR beta libraries out of three nested multiplex PCR rounds, done with slightly modified ARM-PCR. TRBV1-TRBV30 forward primers paired with a C-beta reverse primer drove the first two PCR rounds, about 10 cycles each. TCRdb used MiXCR to reprocess the multiplex PCR reads, holding one entry per CDR3 protein. The sample lists 20,000 to 25,000 distinct CDR3 sequences, 75% to 80% occurring once. It was from approximately 22-30 mg of unsorted bulk tissue that RNA and DNA were co-extracted. Sequenced sample: liver tumor tissue from sampling region 1. The subset: tumor region T1, superior pole. The source of these receptors is a woman in her twenties or thirties with primary liver carcinoma and hepatitis B virus infection.

On this clonotype: This sequence may be a read error, since a much larger clone differs from it by one base. The chain joins TRBV29-1 to TRBJ2-7; D remains unclear. Per the germline V gene, CDR1 is SQVTM and CDR2 is ANQGSEA. The CDR3 consists of 11 residues. CDR3 nucleotide sequence: TGCAGCGGAAGGGTTGCCTACGAGGAGTACTTC. The encoded protein is CSGRVAYEEYF.

Worth noting for this clonotype: A read error may produce the germline difference seen at one junction end. The V gene is TRBV7-9, the J gene TRBJ2-7; 7 nucleotides line up with TRBD1. Germline CDR1 is SEHNR and CDR2 is FQNEAQ (reference sequence). The CDR3 contains 14 residues. The CDR3 loop is CASSQRGQLVERYF. CDR3 nucleotide sequence: TGTGCCAGCAGCCAAAGGGGACAGCTGGTCGAGCGGTACTTC.

A remark on this clonotype: In this CDR3 the conserved last residue, phenylalanine or tryptophan, is missing, so a read error is likely. The CDR3 region is CASSFGQGNTEAFY. The CDR3 coding sequence is TGTGCCAGCAGCTTCGGTCAGGGGAACACTGAAGCTTTCTAT. This chain joins TRBV7-9 and TRBJ1-1; tentative D call: TRBD1 (5 bases). The CDR3 runs to 14 residues. Germline CDR1 and CDR2: SEHNR and FQNEAQ (reference sequence). V was clipped by 3 bases and J by 1 base, with 9 bases between them.

A word on this clonotype: The germline gene is not matched at one end of the junction; a read error may be the cause. This chain joins TRBV28 and TRBJ1-1; D gene uncertain. The germline CDR1 and CDR2 sequences are MDHEN and SYDVKM. The CDR3 consists of 14 residues. As DNA, the CDR3 is TGTGGCAGCAGTTTATTAGAGGGGAACACTGAAGCTTTCTTT. It specifies CGSSLLEGNTEAFF.

Turning to this clonotype: Since no conserved phenylalanine or tryptophan closes the CDR3, a read error is the likely cause. The V and J genes are TRBV11-2 and TRBJ2-2; the match to TRBD1 covers 10 bases. CDR1 SGHAT and CDR2 FQNNGV come from the germline V gene. The CDR3 totals 13 residues. This chain's CDR3 is CATGQGNTGDLFS. The CDR3 DNA reads TGTGCCACGGGACAGGGGAACACCGGGGATCTGTTTTCT.

For this clonotype: At one end, the junction sequence differs from germline, possibly due to a read error. The J gene is TRBJ2-1, the V gene TRBV11-3; 9 bases agree with TRBD2. Germline assignment: CDR1 SGHNT and CDR2 YENEEA. The CDR3 has 13 amino acids. CDR3 sequence reads: CAGASGNGNEQIF. The CDR3 DNA follows: TGTGCTGGCGCTAGCGGGAATGGGAATGAGCAGATCTTC.

This clonotype was picked up one time. The junction differs from germline at one of its ends, possibly a read error. The chain uses TRBV4-3 and TRBJ2-7; TRBD1 or TRBD2 may be the D gene (5 bases each). Per the germline V gene, CDR1 is LGHNA and CDR2 is YSLEER. The CDR3 covers 18 residues. CDR3 nucleotide sequence: TGCGCGAGCAGCCAAGCTGTGATGAGGGGTCACATTAGCTACGAGCAGTACTTC. This codes for CASSQAVMRGHISYEQYF.

This clonotype has only a few counts. The junction departs from germline at one end; a sequencing error may be responsible. This chain's CDR3 is CTSSTDRGPTQNF. CDR3 DNA: TGTACCAGCAGTACCGACAGGGGGCCGACCCAGAACTTC. This chain joins TRBV6-5 and TRBJ2-5, with 10 bases aligning to TRBD1. Looked up from germline, CDR1 is MNHEY and CDR2 is SVGAGI. The CDR3 has 13 residues.

On this clonotype: One junction end does not reproduce the germline sequence, and a read error may be involved. The chain recombines TRBV28 with TRBJ2-2; TRBD2 aligns across 7 bases. This CDR3 is 13 amino acids long. Germline lookup yields CDR1 MDHEN and CDR2 SYDVKM. The CDR3 sequence: CAGSLNGSGELSF. The CDR3 DNA reads TGTGCCGGCAGTTTGAACGGGAGCGGGGAGCTGTCTTTT.

As to this clonotype: The junction shows a germline mismatch at one end, possibly a read error. The V gene is TRBV25-1, the J gene TRBJ1-1, with TRBD1 as a possible D gene (5 bases). This CDR3 comprises 14 residues. Germline V gives CDR1 MGHDK, CDR2 SYGVNS. The CDR3: CAGSEYIMGRRAFF. CDR3 DNA sequence: TGTGCCGGCAGTGAATATATTATGGGGCGGCGAGCTTTCTTT.

Ten or more counts support this clonotype. A clone one base away is much larger, so this may be a read error. The rearrangement uses TRBV5-1 and TRBJ2-1; no firm D call. The germline CDR1 and CDR2 sequences are SGHRS and YFSETQ. The germline V and J ends were trimmed by 2 bases and 12 bases, with 9 bases remaining between them. CDR3 length equals 11 residues. The CDR3 sequence: CASSLSGGQFF. The CDR3 DNA follows: TGCGCCAGCAGCTTATCGGGTGGGCAGTTCTTC.

Details on this clonotype: The junction shows a germline mismatch at one end, possibly a read error. The chain links TRBV5-8 to TRBJ2-1; D gene ambiguous. Germline values: CDR1 SGHTS, CDR2 YDEGEE. The CDR3 is 13 residues long. The CDR3 sequence is CANSLDGGNEQFF. CDR3 DNA: TGTGCCAACAGCTTGGACGGTGGCAATGAGCAGTTCTTC. Filled out from reference TRBV5-8 and TRBJ2-1, the complete variable domain reads EAGVTQSPTHLIKTRGQQATLRCSPISGHTSVYWYQQALGLGLQFLLWYDEGEERNRGNFPPRFSGRQFPNYSSELNVNALELEDSALYLCANSLDGGNEQFFGPGTRLTVL.

Regarding this clonotype: One end of the junction varies from germline; a read error may be responsible. The V and J genes are TRBV7-8 and TRBJ2-3; perhaps TRBD2 as D (5 bases). The CDR3 sequence is 14 residues long. The germline gives CDR1 SGHVS, CDR2 FQNEAQ. The CDR3 loop is CASSLSSGRDKQYF. The CDR3 DNA is TGTGCCAGTAGCTTGTCCAGCGGTCGGGATAAGCAGTATTTT.

The rearrangement uses TRBV5-6 and TRBJ1-5; 7 nucleotides line up with TRBD1. With the DNA end fitting TRBJ2-3 better, the J assignment may be wrong. This CDR3 is built from 14 residues. Germline V gene sequence: CDR1 SGHDT, CDR2 YYEEEE. CDR3 sequence: CAGNRGGSNQPQYF. The CDR3, as DNA: TGTGCCGGCAACAGAGGGGGCAGCAATCAGCCCCAGTATTTT.

Comment on this clonotype: One junction end disagrees with the germline gene, perhaps due to a read error. The rearrangement links TRBV4-1 to TRBJ2-3; 8 bases align to TRBD1. Germline CDR1 MGHRA, CDR2 YSYEKL. This CDR3 comprises 20 residues. CDR3 DNA: TGCGCCGGCAGCCCGCAACAGGGGGGCTCTATACTAGCAAGCACAGATACGCAGTATTTT. Its translation: CAGSPQQGGSILASTDTQYF.

To note about this clonotype: One junction end disagrees with the germline gene, perhaps due to a read error. The gene calls are TRBV6-2 or TRBV6-3 and TRBJ2-1; 9 nucleotides agree with TRBD2. The CDR3 covers 20 residues. Germline V gives CDR1 MNHEY, CDR2 SVGEGT. The CDR3 region has the DNA TGTGCCAACAGTTACTGGGGACGATTAGCGGGAGCGTGGCTTTACAATGAGCAGTTCTTC. Translating gives CANSYWGRLAGAWLYNEQFF.

Details on this clonotype: This CDR3 fails to terminate in the conserved phenylalanine or tryptophan, so it likely reflects a read error. No DNA is shown, since the ends of the CDR3 on it are uncertain; the CDR3 is the one TCRdb lists. This chain links TRBV12-5 with TRBJ2-5; the table calls TRBD2, which could not be checked here. Including both end residues, the CDR3 is 17 amino acids long. CDR1 LGHNT and CDR2 FRNRAP come from the germline V gene. Here the CDR3 reads CASGLVGGRFHQETQNL.

As to this clonotype: Relative to the germline gene, one junction end is altered; a read error may explain this. The chain has TRBV6-2 or TRBV6-3 and TRBJ1-3; D gene uncertain. The CDR3 is 14 amino acids. Germline-derived CDR1 and CDR2 are MNHEY and SVGEGT. The CDR3 nucleotides are TGTCCCAGCAGTCCTAAATACATGGGAAACACCATATATTTT. Protein sequence: CPSSPKYMGNTIYF.

This chain links TRBV7-3 with TRBJ2-5; D possibly corresponds to TRBD2 (5 bases). This CDR3 spans 14 amino acids. Germline V gene sequence: CDR1 SGHTA, CDR2 FQGTGA. Trimming took 5 bases from V and 2 from J, leaving 12 bases between them. This CDR3 is CASSLLVRQETQYF. The CDR3 DNA reads TGTGCCAGCAGCCTACTAGTGAGACAAGAGACCCAGTACTTC.

This clonotype is deemed medium-sized. The chain is built from TRBV6-1 and TRBJ2-5, with 9 bases matching TRBD2. Germline values: CDR1 MNHNS, CDR2 SASEGT. Trimming removed 5 bases from V and 4 bases from J; junction bases left unmatched: 5. The length of the CDR3 is 14 residues. Here the CDR3 reads CASSFSGRSETQYF. The CDR3 region has the DNA TGTGCCAGCAGTTTTAGCGGGAGATCAGAGACCCAGTACTTC.

Worth noting for this clonotype: At one of its ends the junction is not consistent with the germline gene, which may arise from a read error. This sequence joins TRBV10-3 and TRBJ2-5; the D gene could be TRBD1 or TRBD2 (5 bases each). The germline gives CDR1 ENHRY, CDR2 SYGVKD. The CDR3 has 13 amino acids. The CDR3 DNA follows: TGTGCCATCAGTGGGACAAAAGGGGAGACCCAATACTTC. Its translation: CAISGTKGETQYF.

Points on this clonotype: An end of the junction does not agree with germline; a read error may underlie this. The rearrangement joins TRBV11-1 to TRBJ2-1; maybe TRBD1 (6 bases). Germline V gives CDR1 SGHAT, CDR2 FQDESV (reference sequence). The CDR3 contains 15 residues. This CDR3 reads CASIRRQASYHEHFF. The CDR3 nucleotides read TGTGCCAGCATCCGGAGACAGGCCTCCTACCATGAGCACTTCTTC.

A note on this clonotype: It may be a read error: a sequence one base away is much more abundant. The V call is TRBV10-3, the J call TRBJ2-1; TRBD1 might be the D (5 bases). Germline CDR1 ENHRY, CDR2 SYGVKD. This CDR3 region has 12 residues. This CDR3 is CTISELWGEQFF. Here the CDR3 DNA reads TGTACCATCAGTGAATTGTGGGGCGAGCAGTTCTTC.

The chain employs TRBV11-3 and TRBJ1-1; a possible D gene is TRBD1 (5 bases). This CDR3 is built from 13 residues. CDR1 SGHNT and CDR2 YENEEA come from the germline V gene. The CDR3 reads CVISLAGRTEAFF. In DNA, the CDR3 is TGTGTCATCAGCTTAGCAGGGAGGACTGAAGCTTTCTTT.

Comment on this clonotype: At one boundary the junction diverges from the germline segment, which might be a read error. The chain joins TRBV30 to TRBJ2-5; D is ambiguous. The CDR3 runs 11 residues. Per the germline V gene, CDR1 is GTSNPN and CDR2 is SVGIG (reference sequence). CDR3 sequence: CTWSLTETQYF. The CDR3 DNA reads as TGTACCTGGAGTTTGACGGAGACGCAGTACTTC.

With regard to this clonotype: The conserved closing phenylalanine or tryptophan is absent in this CDR3, likely reflecting a read error. The rearrangement uses TRBV11-1 and TRBJ2-7; D remains ambiguous. This CDR3 has 13 residues. The germline gives CDR1 SGHAT, CDR2 FQDESV (reference sequence). The CDR3 here is CASSLGYLRWQYL. The CDR3 DNA reads as TGTGCCAGTAGCTTAGGATACCTCCGCTGGCAGTACTTA.